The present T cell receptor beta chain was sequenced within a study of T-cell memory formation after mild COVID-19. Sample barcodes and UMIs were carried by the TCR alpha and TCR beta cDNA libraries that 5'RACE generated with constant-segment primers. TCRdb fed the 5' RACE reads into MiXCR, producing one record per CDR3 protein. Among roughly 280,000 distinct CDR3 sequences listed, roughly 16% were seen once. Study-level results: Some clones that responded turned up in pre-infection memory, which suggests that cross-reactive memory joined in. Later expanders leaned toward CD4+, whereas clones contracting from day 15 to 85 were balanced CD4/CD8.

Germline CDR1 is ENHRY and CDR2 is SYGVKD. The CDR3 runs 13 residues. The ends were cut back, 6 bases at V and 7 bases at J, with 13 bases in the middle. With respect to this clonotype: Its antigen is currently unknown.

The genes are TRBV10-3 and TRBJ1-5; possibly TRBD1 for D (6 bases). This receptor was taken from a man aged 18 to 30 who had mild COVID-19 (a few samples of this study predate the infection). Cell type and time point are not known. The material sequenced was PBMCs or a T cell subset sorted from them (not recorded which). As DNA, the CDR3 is TGTGCCATCAGGCCGGGACATGGCCAGCCCCAGCATTTT. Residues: CAIRPGHGQPQHF.